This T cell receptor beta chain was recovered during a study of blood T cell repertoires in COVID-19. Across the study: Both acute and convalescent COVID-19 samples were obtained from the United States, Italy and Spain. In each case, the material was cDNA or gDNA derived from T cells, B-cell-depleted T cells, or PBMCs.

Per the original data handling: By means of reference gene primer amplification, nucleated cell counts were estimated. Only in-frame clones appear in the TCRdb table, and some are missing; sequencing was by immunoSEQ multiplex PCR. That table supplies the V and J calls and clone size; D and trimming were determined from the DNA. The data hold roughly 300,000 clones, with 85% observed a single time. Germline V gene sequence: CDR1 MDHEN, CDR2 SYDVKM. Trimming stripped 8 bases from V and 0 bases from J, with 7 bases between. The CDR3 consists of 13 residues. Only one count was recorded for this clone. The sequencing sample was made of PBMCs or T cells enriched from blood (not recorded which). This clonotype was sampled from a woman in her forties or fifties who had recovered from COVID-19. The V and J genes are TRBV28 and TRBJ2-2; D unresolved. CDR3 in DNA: TGTGCCAGCGAGACAACGAACACCGGGGAGCTGTTTTTT. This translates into CASETTNTGELFF. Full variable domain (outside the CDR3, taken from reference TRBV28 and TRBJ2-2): DVKVTQSSRYLVKRTGEKVFLECVQDMDHENMFWYRQDPGLGLRLIYFSYDVKMKEKGDIPEGYSVSREKKERFSLILESASTNQTSMYLCASETTNTGELFFGEGSRLTVL.